Below, 17 T cell receptor beta chains from the same sample are listed, as sequenced in a study of CD8+CD57+ T cells in acquired aplastic anemia. The template for TCR beta VDJ and CDR3 sequence profiling was genomic DNA. MiXCR was run by TCRdb on the reads, yielding one entry per CDR3 protein. The sample yields some 64,000 distinct CDR3 sequences, about 50% seen once. The specimen was sorted CD4+, CD8+, or CD8+CD57+ T cells (not recorded which) from PBMCs. The receptor source for this set is a human donor in good health, serving as a control.

In its sample, this clonotype was seen a few times. A much larger clone sits a single nucleotide away, making a read error possible. The DNA for the CDR3 is TGCGCCAGCAGGCGGATTACGAGCTCCTACGGGCAGCACTTC. The encoded protein is CASRRITSSYGQHF. The chain recombines TRBV5-1 with TRBJ2-7; D ambiguous. Per germline, CDR1 SGHRS and CDR2 YFSETQ. The CDR3 loop spans 14 amino acids. The whole variable domain, filled in from reference TRBV5-1 and TRBJ2-7, reads KAGVTQTPRYLIKTRGQQVTLSCSPISGHRSVSWYQQTPGQGLQFLFEYFSETQRNKGNFPGRFSGRQFSNSRSEMNVSTLELGDSALYLCASRRITSSYGQHFGPGTRLTVT.

This clonotype was observed a single time. Since the CDR3 does not end with the conserved phenylalanine or tryptophan, this likely comes from a read error. V is TRBV7-9 and J is TRBJ2-6; D call uncertain. Germline loops: CDR1 SEHNR, CDR2 FQNEAQ (reference sequence). The CDR3 runs to 13 residues. V lost 4 bases and J 4 bases, leaving 5 bases between the germline ends. The CDR3 loop reads CASSSVGANVLTH. The CDR3 coding sequence is TGTGCCAGCAGCTCCGTGGGGGCCAACGTCCTGACTCAC.

The chain links TRBV2 to TRBJ2-7; a weak D match, TRBD2 (5 bases). The CDR3 sequence is 14 residues long. Looked up from germline, CDR1 is SNHLY and CDR2 is FYNNEI. V was trimmed by 7 bases and J by 2 bases, leaving 15 bases between them. The CDR3 protein is CASMSAGGPYEQYF. The CDR3 DNA sequence: TGTGCCAGCATGTCGGCGGGTGGTCCCTACGAGCAGTACTTC.

This clonotype came up many times. This chain connects TRBV5-8 to TRBJ1-2; 9 bases line up with TRBD1. Trimming removed 4 bases from V and 4 bases from J; junction bases left unmatched: 5. CDR1 and CDR2 from the germline V gene are SGHTS and YDEGEE. CDR3 size: 14 residues. The DNA for the CDR3 is TGTGCCAGCAGCGGGGGACAGGGAATCTATGGCTACACCTTC. This gives the protein CASSGGQGIYGYTF.

This clonotype has only one observation. This sequence joins TRBV20-1 and TRBJ1-2; no firm D call. The CDR3 length is 14 residues. V lost 3 bases to trimming and J lost 4 bases, with 15 bases between them. The V gene's germline CDR1 is DFQATT and CDR2 SNEGSKA (reference sequence). The DNA of the CDR3 is TGCAGTGCTAGTGGGCAGCGAGACCCCTATGGCTACACCTTC. Its protein product is CSASGQRDPYGYTF.

This clonotype turned up a few times. The chain couples TRBV15 to TRBJ1-5; 9 bases map to TRBD1. Germline V CDR1 and CDR2: LNHNV, YYDKDF (reference sequence). The length of the CDR3 is 14 residues. V was pared by 4 bases and J by 7 bases, with 5 bases of the junction left unmatched. The CDR3 bases are TGTGCCACCAGCACTACAGGGGGCCGGCAGCCCCAGCATTTT. Translation gives CATSTTGGRQPQHF.

The rearrangement uses TRBV9 and TRBJ1-6; D is unclear. This CDR3 comprises 15 residues. Per germline, CDR1 SGDLS and CDR2 YYNGEE. Deletions cut 1 base from V and 8 bases from J, with 13 bases between. The CDR3 sequence: CASSVYPKTDSPLHF. The CDR3 DNA sequence: TGTGCCAGCAGCGTATACCCGAAGACGGATTCACCCCTCCACTTT.

The V call is TRBV4-1, the J call TRBJ1-2; perhaps TRBD1 as D (6 bases). Trimming cost V 1 base and J 5 bases, with 17 bases left between them. Germline V gives CDR1 MGHRA, CDR2 YSYEKL. The CDR3 has 16 amino acids. The DNA for the CDR3 is TGCGCCAGCAGCCAAGGGGGGGCAGGGTTAGATTATGGCTACACCTTC. Translation: CASSQGGAGLDYGYTF.

For this clonotype: The CDR3 ends on some other residue instead of the conserved phenylalanine or tryptophan, so this is likely a read error. No DNA is shown, since the ends of the CDR3 on it are uncertain; the CDR3 is the one TCRdb lists. CDR3 in amino acids: CASSFGGGGLY. The chain has TRBV12-3 or TRBV12-4 and TRBJ1-1; TRBD1, the table's D call, was not compared with the DNA. The CDR3 numbers 11 amino acids, ends counted.

The chain has TRBV11-1 and TRBJ2-7; 9 bases map to TRBD1. Germline CDR1 SGHAT, CDR2 FQDESV (reference sequence). Trimming cost V 5 bases and J 5 bases; bases outside gene matches: 16. The CDR3 spans 17 residues. CDR3 in DNA: TGTGCCAGCAGCGTCCTTGTCGGAGACAGGGGGTTCCACGAGCAGTACTTC. Its protein product is CASSVLVGDRGFHEQYF.

This clonotype was counted a few times. A read error may produce the germline difference seen at one junction end. This chain connects TRBV19 to TRBJ2-1, with TRBD1 matching 9 bases. Germline CDR1 and CDR2: LNHDA and SQIVND (reference sequence). This CDR3 comprises 14 residues. This CDR3 reads CTSRATGGYNEQFF. In DNA, the CDR3 is TGTACCAGTAGAGCGACAGGGGGATACAATGAGCAGTTCTTC.

The rearrangement joins TRBV6-1 to TRBJ2-7, with 9 bases lining up with TRBD2. This CDR3 comprises 14 residues. Germline CDR1 is MNHNS and CDR2 is SASEGT. After removal of 6 bases from V and 0 bases from J, the junction contained 3 bases not matched to a gene. DNA of the CDR3: TGTGCCAGCAGCTCTAGCGGGGTCTCCTACGAGCAGTACTTC. Translated, it gives CASSSSGVSYEQYF.

By frequency in the sample, this clonotype is medium-sized. The chain employs TRBV7-9 and TRBJ1-1; TRBD1 is a possible D gene (6 bases). The CDR3 consists of 15 residues. CDR1 and CDR2 (germline): SEHNR, FQNEAQ (reference sequence). V lost 5 bases and J lost 3, with 16 bases in between. The CDR3 DNA follows: TGTGCCAGCAGCCTCGCGGGGGCGAGGGACACTGAAGCTTTCTTT. Translation gives CASSLAGARDTEAFF.

This clonotype appeared many times. This chain uses TRBV6-5 with TRBJ1-6; the match to TRBD1 covers 7 bases. The CDR3 sequence is 16 residues long. Germline V gives CDR1 MNHEY, CDR2 SVGAGI. V shed 1 base and J 6 bases; nucleotides not matched to a gene: 6. The CDR3 bases are TGTGCCAGCAGTTACTTGGTGGGACAGCCTAATTCACCCCTCCACTTT. Protein product: CASSYLVGQPNSPLHF.

The rearrangement links TRBV15 to TRBJ1-5; unclear D gene. The germline V gene has CDR1 LNHNV and CDR2 YYDKDF (reference sequence). Trimming took off 1 base at V and 6 bases at J, with 7 bases between the two ends. This CDR3 contains 13 residues. CDR3 protein: CATSRVTGQPQHF. Here the CDR3 DNA reads TGTGCCACCAGCAGAGTTACCGGTCAGCCCCAGCATTTT.

This clonotype was seen many times. V gene TRBV5-1 combines with J gene TRBJ2-5; D remains unclear. V dropped 0 bases and J dropped 5 bases, with 17 bases sitting between them. CDR1 and CDR2 (germline): SGHRS, YFSETQ. The CDR3 runs 16 residues. The CDR3 coding sequence is TGCGCCAGCAGCTTGGAAGTCGCTTGGACGGGCGAGACCCAGTACTTC. Translation: CASSLEVAWTGETQYF.

With respect to this clonotype: Mismatch with germline at one junction end may stem from a read error. This chain joins TRBV3-1 and TRBJ2-1, with D unresolved. There are 12 residues in the CDR3. The germline V gene has CDR1 LGHDT and CDR2 YNNKEL (reference sequence). The CDR3 sequence: CASSQADSEQLF. The CDR3 region has the DNA TGTGCCAGCAGCCAAGCAGACTCGGAGCAGCTCTTC.